This TCR beta chain was recorded in a study of cytomegalovirus exposure and HLA in healthy donors. PCR used 60 Vbeta primers and 13 Jbeta primers. The table came from immunoSEQ multiplex PCR; TCRdb's copy has only in-frame clones and leaves some out. Its clone listing holds about 130,000 clones. V gave up 4 bases and J gave up 4 bases, with 19 bases separating them. The CDR3 is 16 amino acids. CDR1 and CDR2 from the germline V gene are SGDLS and YYNGEE. The sequenced sample was PBMCs. The J gene is TRBJ2-3, the V gene TRBV9; the D gene is possibly TRBD1 (6 bases). This receptor was identified in a man younger than 35 in good health and CMV-seronegative. DNA of the CDR3: TGTGCCAGCAGCCCCCGGGACATCTTTTCGGCAGATACGCAGTATTTT. Translation gives CASSPRDIFSADTQYF.